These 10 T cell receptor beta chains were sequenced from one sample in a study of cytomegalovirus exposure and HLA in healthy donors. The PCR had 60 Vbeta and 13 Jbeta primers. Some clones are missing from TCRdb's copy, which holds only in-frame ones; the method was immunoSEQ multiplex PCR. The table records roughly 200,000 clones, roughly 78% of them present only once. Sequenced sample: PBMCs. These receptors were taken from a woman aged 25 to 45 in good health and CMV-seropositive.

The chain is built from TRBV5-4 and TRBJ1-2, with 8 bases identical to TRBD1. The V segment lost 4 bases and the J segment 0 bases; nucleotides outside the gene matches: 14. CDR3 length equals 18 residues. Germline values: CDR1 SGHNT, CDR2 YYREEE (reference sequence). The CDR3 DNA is TGTGCCAGCAGCGGAGGGGACAGGTGGGAAACGGCTAACTATGGCTACACCTTC. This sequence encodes CASSGGDRWETANYGYTF.

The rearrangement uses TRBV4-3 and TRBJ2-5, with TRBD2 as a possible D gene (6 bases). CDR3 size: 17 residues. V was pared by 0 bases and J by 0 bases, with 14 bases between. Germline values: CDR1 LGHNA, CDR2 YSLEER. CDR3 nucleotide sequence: TGCGCCAGCAGCCAAGATTTGGCTAGCGCCTACCAAGAGACCCAGTACTTC. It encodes CASSQDLASAYQETQYF.

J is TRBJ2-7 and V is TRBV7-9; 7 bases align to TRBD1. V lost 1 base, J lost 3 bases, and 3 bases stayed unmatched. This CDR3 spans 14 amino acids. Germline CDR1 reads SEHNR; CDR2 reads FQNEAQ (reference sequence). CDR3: CASSLGAGGYEQYF. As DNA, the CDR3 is TGTGCCAGCAGCTTAGGAGCAGGGGGCTACGAGCAGTACTTC.

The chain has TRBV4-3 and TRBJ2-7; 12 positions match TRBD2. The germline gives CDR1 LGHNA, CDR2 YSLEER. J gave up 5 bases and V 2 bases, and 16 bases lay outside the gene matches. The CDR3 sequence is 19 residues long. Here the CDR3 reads CASSQSPSGSSGRADEQYF. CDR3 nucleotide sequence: TGCGCCAGCAGCCAATCACCCTCGGGGTCTAGCGGGAGGGCGGACGAGCAGTACTTC.

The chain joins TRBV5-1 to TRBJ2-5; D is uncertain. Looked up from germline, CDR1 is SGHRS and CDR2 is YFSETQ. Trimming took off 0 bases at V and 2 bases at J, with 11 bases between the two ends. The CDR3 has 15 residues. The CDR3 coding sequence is TGCGCCAGCAGCTTGGTTGGGCTTGGGCAAGAGACCCAGTACTTC. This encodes CASSLVGLGQETQYF.

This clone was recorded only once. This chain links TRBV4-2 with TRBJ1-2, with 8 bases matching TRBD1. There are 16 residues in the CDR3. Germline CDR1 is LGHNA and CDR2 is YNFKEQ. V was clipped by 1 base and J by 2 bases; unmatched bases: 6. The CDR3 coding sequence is TGTGCCAGCAGCCAAGCCAGCCAGGGGGCCAACTATGGCTACACCTTC. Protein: CASSQASQGANYGYTF.

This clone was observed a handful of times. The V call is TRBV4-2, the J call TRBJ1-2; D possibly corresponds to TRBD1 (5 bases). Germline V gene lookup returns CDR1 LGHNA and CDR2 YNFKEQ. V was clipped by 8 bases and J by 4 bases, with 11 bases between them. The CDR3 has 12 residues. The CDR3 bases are TGTGCCAGCGGGCCGACAGTCTATGGCTACACCTTC. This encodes CASGPTVYGYTF.

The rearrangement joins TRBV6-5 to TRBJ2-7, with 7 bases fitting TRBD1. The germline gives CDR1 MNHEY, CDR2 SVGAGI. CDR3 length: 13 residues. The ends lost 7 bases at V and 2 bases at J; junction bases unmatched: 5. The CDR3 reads CASTRTGTYEQYF. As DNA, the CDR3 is TGTGCCAGCACCAGGACAGGTACCTACGAGCAGTACTTC.

The CDR3, as DNA: TGTGCCAGCTCACCCGTAGGGGTATCCTACGAGCAGTACTTC. Protein: CASSPVGVSYEQYF. The rearrangement joins TRBV18 to TRBJ2-7; D might be TRBD1 (5 bases). The V gene's germline CDR1 is KGHSH and CDR2 LQKENI. With 3 bases removed from V and 1 base from J, the gap between germline ends came to 10 bases. This CDR3 is built from 14 residues.

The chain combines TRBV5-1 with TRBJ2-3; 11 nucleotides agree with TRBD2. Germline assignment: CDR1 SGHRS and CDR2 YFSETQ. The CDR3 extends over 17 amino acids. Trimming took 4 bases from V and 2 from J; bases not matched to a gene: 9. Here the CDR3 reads CASSVGLAGPLTDTQYF. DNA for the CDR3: TGCGCCAGCAGCGTCGGACTAGCGGGTCCCCTCACAGATACGCAGTATTTT.